This T cell receptor (beta chain) was profiled in a study of cytomegalovirus exposure and HLA in healthy donors. The PCR ran on 60 Vbeta and 13 Jbeta primers. Here immunoSEQ multiplex PCR was the method, and the copy in TCRdb shows in-frame clones only, minus some. The table records 160,000 or so clones, more than 80% of them present only once. Study-level findings and limits: The study labeled fewer than 200 TCR beta chains cytomegalovirus-associated.

As to this clone: Its antigen remains unknown.

CDR3 length: 13 residues. Germline CDR1 reads MNHEY; CDR2 reads SMNVEV (reference sequence). V dropped 2 bases and J dropped 1 base, with 6 bases sitting between them. Healthy bone marrow donors made up the cohort. Donors counted as nominally healthy when sampled, yet unrecorded immune exposures were likely. Sequenced: PBMCs. This chain joins TRBV27 and TRBJ2-7, with no clear D. The clonotype was recovered from a woman in her twenties or thirties in good health and CMV-seropositive. The CDR3 here is CASSLGISYEQYF. In DNA, the CDR3 is TGTGCCAGCAGTTTAGGCATTTCCTACGAGCAGTACTTC.